This T cell receptor (beta chain) was captured in a study of cytomegalovirus exposure and HLA in healthy donors. Remarks on this clone: Its antigen is not identified.

CDR3 length equals 15 residues. With 4 bases clipped from V and 2 bases from J, the junction kept 9 bases outside the gene matches. Germline V CDR1 and CDR2: SGHRS, YFSETQ. PCR was performed using 60 Vbeta and 13 Jbeta primers. Clones were read by immunoSEQ multiplex PCR, and TCRdb kept only the in-frame ones, dropping some. The sample comprises about 130,000 clones, roughly 74% of which are singletons, and under 6.5% rests with the top ten. Broader study findings: The study designated fewer than 200 TCR beta chains cytomegalovirus-associated. Many donors shared some public TCRs, even though most TCR sequences were rare. Later on, an analysis tied some 17,000 TCR beta sequences to HLA alleles at 0.05 false discovery rate.

The sequence derives from a woman aged 45 to 65 in good health and CMV-seropositive. Sequencing was done on a sample of PBMCs. The rearrangement uses TRBV5-1 and TRBJ2-7, with 7 positions matching TRBD1. CDR3 sequence: CASSPTGITAYEQYF. CDR3 coding DNA: TGCGCCAGCAGCCCGACAGGGATAACCGCCTACGAGCAGTACTTC.